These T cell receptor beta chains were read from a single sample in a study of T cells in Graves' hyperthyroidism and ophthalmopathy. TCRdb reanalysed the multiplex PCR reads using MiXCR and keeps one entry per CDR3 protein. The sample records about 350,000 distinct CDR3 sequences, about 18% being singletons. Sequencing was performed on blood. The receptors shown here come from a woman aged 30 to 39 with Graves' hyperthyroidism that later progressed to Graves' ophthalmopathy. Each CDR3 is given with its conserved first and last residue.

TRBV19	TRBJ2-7	CASSLQREGEQYF
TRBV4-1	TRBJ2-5	CAKTKRNATVQETQYF
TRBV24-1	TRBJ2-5	CATSDSAETQYF
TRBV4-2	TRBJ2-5	CASSQLEGQETQYF
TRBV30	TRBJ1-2	CAWSYRTVIWYGYTF
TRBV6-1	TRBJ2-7	CASSEAPGGPYEQYF
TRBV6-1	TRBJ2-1	CASSKGLAGLGLGNEQFF
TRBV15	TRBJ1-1	CATSASRGRGTEAFF
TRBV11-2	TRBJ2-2	CASSSLHGTTNTGELFF
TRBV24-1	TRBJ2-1	CATEREGRGEQFF
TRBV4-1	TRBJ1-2	CASSQATGYGYTF
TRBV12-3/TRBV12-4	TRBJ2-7	CASRQTSISEQYF
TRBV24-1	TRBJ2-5	CATSDLTREGETQYF
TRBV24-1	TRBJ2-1	CATTNYPANNEQFF
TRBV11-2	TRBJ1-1	CASSSGHLNTEAFF
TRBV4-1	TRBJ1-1	CASSQDIRTGRTAEAFF
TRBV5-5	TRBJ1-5	CASSLLGGPYSNQPQHF
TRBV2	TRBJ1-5	CASDFQKDSSNQPQHF